A selection of T cell receptor beta chains follows, all from one sample in a study of PD-1 blockade in classical Hodgkin lymphoma. Assay used: immunoSEQ multiplex PCR; TCRdb lists only in-frame clones, some missing. Counted here are approximately 30,000 clones, about four fifths occurring once; the ten biggest clones make up around 16%. The sequenced sample was peripheral blood mononuclear cells (PBMCs), obtained before the fourth cycle of nivolumab. These receptors originate from a human donor with classical Hodgkin lymphoma. CDR3s include the opening cysteine and the closing phenylalanine or tryptophan.

TRBV6-4	TRBJ1-5	CASRTAGGLGDQPQHF
TRBV7-2	TRBJ2-7	CASSGTEYEQYF
TRBV19	TRBJ2-7	CASSATSSNSEQYF
TRBV4-1	TRBJ2-2	CASSLMGGQGVTGELFF
TRBV5-1	TRBJ2-1	CASSLLGQGYNEQFF
TRBV28	TRBJ2-7	CASSLPPGGVRTYEQYF
TRBV9	.	CASSARDSYEQYF
TRBV19	TRBJ2-3	CASSIADSTDTQYF
TRBV29-1	TRBJ2-6	CSVVGGTGANVLTF
TRBV5-4	TRBJ2-7	CASSLAGPGEQYF
TRBV19	TRBJ1-1	CASSRYTEAFF
TRBV18	TRBJ2-1	CASSPEIGQVGNEQFF
TRBV27	TRBJ2-1	CASSRGLADYNEQFF
TRBV18	TRBJ2-7	CASSPRTSGRAGFYEQYF
TRBV5-1	TRBJ2-2	CASSLLDSTGELFF
TRBV9	TRBJ2-3	CASSVTTGTDTQYF
TRBV14	TRBJ1-1	CASSQRGQGFTEAFF
TRBV9	TRBJ2-7	CASSEGGPDSGLTSYEQYF
TRBV7-9	TRBJ2-2	CALGSPNTGELFF
TRBV5-4	TRBJ2-7	CASARDLLYEQYF
TRBV6-1	TRBJ1-1	CASRDPGLSNTEAFF
TRBV27	TRBJ2-7	CASSFGQMYEQYF
TRBV27	TRBJ1-1	CASSLRGLDTEAFF